The rows below give T cell receptor beta chains drawn from one sample of a study of blood T cell repertoires in COVID-19. Libraries were prepared by immunoSEQ multiplex PCR; TCRdb keeps only in-frame clonotypes and omits some of them. Of some 260,000 clones listed, roughly 84% are singletons. The sequenced sample consisted of peripheral blood. The receptors here all came from a woman between 18 and 30 years old with acute or convalescent COVID-19. Both conserved end residues are part of each CDR3. D genes are given only for firm matches. Size is stated for part of the rows, as once, few or many counts, or as a class when the clone is expanded.

CDR3 length,J gene,V gene,D gene,clone size,CDR3 DNA,CDR3 protein
11,TRBJ2-5,TRBV20-1,.,.,TGCAGTGCTAGCTCCGGGGAGACCCAGTACTTC,CSASSGETQYF
14,TRBJ2-7,TRBV5-8,.,.,TGTGCCAGCAGCCGAGGACTAAGCTCCTACGAGCAGTACTTC,CASSRGLSSYEQYF
16,TRBJ2-3,TRBV18,.,.,TGTGCCAGCTCACCAGAGAGAACAGGAATCACAGATACGCAGTATTTT,CASSPERTGITDTQYF
13,TRBJ2-7,TRBV13,.,.,TGTGCCAGCAGCCCTACCTACGGGACGGGAGTTTACTTC,CASSPTYGTGVYF
14,TRBJ2-7,TRBV7-3,TRBD2,.,TGTGCCAGCAGCATAGCGGGAGGTACCTACGAGCAGTACTTC,CASSIAGGTYEQYF
16,TRBJ2-5,TRBV10-3,TRBD2,few,TGTGCCATCAGTGGTCTAGCGGGGGGCCTCCAAGAGACCCAGTACTTC,CAISGLAGGLQETQYF
17,TRBJ2-6,TRBV5-1,TRBD1,many,TGCGCCAGCAGCTTGAGGACAGGAGATTCTGGGGCCAACGTCCTGACTTTC,CASSLRTGDSGANVLTF
16,TRBJ1-6,TRBV27,TRBD1,.,TGTGCCAGCAGCCCACAGGGGCAGAGGGATAATTCACCCCTCCACTTT,CASSPQGQRDNSPLHF
15,TRBJ1-2,TRBV28,TRBD1,.,TGTGCCAGCAATCCCCGACAGGGGGCCGTCTATGGCTACACCTTC,CASNPRQGAVYGYTF
13,TRBJ1-2,TRBV28,.,.,TGTGCCAGCAGCCCCGTACCAGTCTATGGCTACACCTTC,CASSPVPVYGYTF
12,TRBJ2-1,TRBV9,.,.,TGTGCCAGCAGCGTCCACCCCGGTGAGCAGTTCTTC,CASSVHPGEQFF
13,TRBJ2-1,TRBV6-5,.,.,TGTGCCAGCAGTTACGCCAGGGGCAATGAGCAGTTCTTC,CASSYARGNEQFF
16,TRBJ1-1,TRBV11-3,.,.,TGTGCCAGCAGCAAACCGGGACATCGGAAGAACACTGAAGCTTTCTTT,CASSKPGHRKNTEAFF
15,TRBJ2-7,TRBV19,.,few,TGTGCCAGTAGTATAGCCGGGGTTAGCTCCTACGAGCAGTACTTC,CASSIAGVSSYEQYF
14,TRBJ1-2,TRBV7-2,TRBD1,.,TGTGCCAGCAGCCGCCCCGACAGGGGAAATGGCTACACCTTC,CASSRPDRGNGYTF
16,TRBJ2-7,TRBV4-1,.,.,TGCGCCAGCAGCCAAGACTTTCTTAACCGCTACTACGAGCAGTACTTC,CASSQDFLNRYYEQYF
16,TRBJ2-2,TRBV27,.,.,TGTGCCAGCAGTTTATCAATCGGGGGAGGTGCGGGGGAGCTGTTTTTT,CASSLSIGGGAGELFF
15,TRBJ1-2,TRBV5-8,.,.,TGTGCCAGCAGCTTGGTTGGTTCGGCTAACTATGGCTACACCTTC,CASSLVGSANYGYTF
15,TRBJ2-1,TRBV6-2/TRBV6-3,.,.,TGTGCCAGCAGTTACTCAGGCCCAGGGGTCGGTGAGCAGTTCTTC,CASSYSGPGVGEQFF
15,TRBJ2-1,TRBV9,TRBD2,.,TGTGCCAGCAGCGTATATAGCGGGAGTGACAATGAGCAGTTCTTC,CASSVYSGSDNEQFF
14,TRBJ2-1,TRBV27,.,.,TGTGCCAGCAGTTTGAGCCGTTCCTACAATGAGCAGTTCTTC,CASSLSRSYNEQFF
15,TRBJ2-7,TRBV19,TRBD2,.,TGTGCCAGTAGTATGTCGAGGCTAGCGGGAAACGAGCAGTACTTC,CASSMSRLAGNEQYF